Listed below are T cell receptor beta chains from one sample, sequenced in a study of Ad26.COV2.S vaccination and SARS-CoV-2 variants. The table came from immunoSEQ multiplex PCR; TCRdb's copy has only in-frame clones and leaves some out. The data show about 350,000 clones, about 91% seen once. The sequenced sample was peripheral blood, obtained after recovery from COVID-19. The receptor source for this set is a human donor who had recovered from COVID-19. CDR3s include the opening cysteine and the closing phenylalanine or tryptophan. The D gene is left open where the match is weak. Not every row has a clone size; where given, it reads once, few, many or a size class.

abundance,d_gene,j_gene,v_gene,CDR3aa,CDR3nt
once,NA,TRBJ1-5,TRBV7-9,CASSSGEGRGNQPQHF,TGTGCCAGCAGTTCCGGGGAGGGGAGGGGAAATCAGCCCCAGCATTTT
NA,TRBD1,TRBJ1-1,TRBV29-1,CSVEGRGQGTRNTEAFF,TGCAGCGTTGAAGGACGGGGACAGGGGACGCGGAACACTGAAGCTTTCTTT
NA,NA,TRBJ1-1,TRBV9,CASSGTSNTEAFF,TGTGCCAGCAGCGGCACATCTAACACTGAAGCTTTCTTT
NA,NA,TRBJ1-4,TRBV11-2,CASSPPAWGEKLFF,TGTGCCAGCAGCCCACCCGCGTGGGGGGAAAAACTGTTTTTT
NA,NA,TRBJ1-2,TRBV9,CASSVGPTEYGYTF,TGTGCCAGCAGCGTAGGGCCCACAGAGTATGGCTACACCTTC
NA,NA,TRBJ1-1,TRBV5-1,CASSLGSNTEAFF,TGCGCCAGCAGCTTGGGCTCGAACACTGAAGCTTTCTTT
NA,NA,TRBJ1-2,TRBV4-1,CASSRPGSLRGYTF,TGCGCCAGCAGCCGTCCGGGATCCCTCCGGGGCTACACCTTC
few,NA,TRBJ1-1,TRBV7-3,CASSPNGGRNTEAFF,TGTGCCAGCAGCCCAAACGGGGGGCGGAACACTGAAGCTTTCTTT
NA,NA,TRBJ1-2,TRBV10-3,CAISVGEEGSYGYTF,TGTGCCATCAGTGTCGGGGAAGAAGGCAGCTATGGCTACACCTTC
NA,TRBD2,TRBJ2-1,TRBV20-1,CSASPVSLAGGPWEFNEQFF,TGCAGTGCTAGTCCGGTATCGTTAGCGGGGGGGCCATGGGAGTTTAATGAGCAGTTCTTC
NA,TRBD1,TRBJ1-3,TRBV4-1,CASSSGTGHSGNTIYF,TGCGCCAGCAGCTCCGGGACAGGACACTCTGGAAACACCATATATTTT
NA,NA,TRBJ2-3,TRBV18,CASSPNRDFTDTQYF,TGTGCCAGCTCACCAAATCGGGACTTCACAGATACGCAGTATTTT
NA,NA,TRBJ1-2,TRBV6-2/TRBV6-3,CASSYGQNYGYTF,TGTGCCAGCAGTTACGGCCAGAACTATGGCTACACCTTC
NA,NA,TRBJ2-7,TRBV14,CASSQRGPNYEQYF,TGTGCCAGCAGCCAACGGGGTCCCAACTACGAGCAGTACTTC
NA,NA,TRBJ2-7,TRBV13,CASRTGVGKKDEQYF,TGTGCCAGCAGAACCGGGGTGGGGAAGAAAGACGAGCAGTACTTC
NA,TRBD1,TRBJ2-7,TRBV5-1,CASSHRTGTYEQYF,TGCGCCAGCAGCCACAGGACAGGCACCTACGAGCAGTACTTC
NA,TRBD2,TRBJ2-7,TRBV12-5,CASGASGGPREQYF,TGTGCTAGTGGTGCTAGCGGGGGACCTCGCGAGCAGTACTTC
once,NA,TRBJ2-1,TRBV27,CASSGGPWYNEQFF,TGTGCCAGCAGTGGTGGACCTTGGTACAATGAGCAGTTCTTC
once,NA,TRBJ1-1,TRBV6-1,CASSEVPGGNTEAFF,TGTGCCAGCAGTGAAGTGCCGGGAGGGAACACTGAAGCTTTCTTT
once,TRBD1,TRBJ1-6,TRBV5-1,CASSTGQGMPSPLHF,TGCGCCAGCAGCACCGGACAGGGGATGCCTTCACCCCTCCACTTT
NA,NA,TRBJ1-5,TRBV19,CASRDRHSSQPQHF,TGTGCCAGTAGAGACAGGCATTCTTCCCAGCCCCAGCATTTT
NA,NA,TRBJ2-3,TRBV18,CASPRRAESTDTQYF,TGTGCCAGCCCTCGGAGGGCCGAGAGCACAGATACGCAGTATTTT
NA,NA,TRBJ1-2,TRBV9,CASSPSPSSLYGYTF,TGTGCCAGCAGCCCGAGCCCCAGCTCTCTCTATGGCTACACCTTC
NA,TRBD1,TRBJ1-2,TRBV25-1,CASSDFGDRGRGYTF,TGTGCCAGCAGTGATTTTGGGGACAGGGGTCGAGGCTACACCTTC
NA,NA,TRBJ1-3,TRBV9,CASSPQGMGNTIYF,TGTGCCAGCAGCCCCCAGGGCATGGGAAACACCATATATTTT
NA,NA,TRBJ1-2,TRBV15,CATSPDRNYGYTF,TGTGCCACCAGCCCCGACAGGAACTATGGCTACACCTTC
once,NA,TRBJ2-7,TRBV5-6,CASSLDYEQYF,TGTGCCAGCAGCTTGGACTACGAGCAGTACTTC
NA,TRBD1,TRBJ1-2,TRBV5-1,CASSPGTGNYGYTF,TGCGCCAGCAGCCCCGGGACAGGGAACTATGGCTACACCTTC
NA,NA,TRBJ1-1,TRBV10-2,CASSGPRSTAFF,TGCGCCAGCAGTGGCCCCCGGTCGACGGCTTTCTTT
NA,NA,TRBJ2-5,TRBV29-1,CSVSPGETQYF,TGCAGCGTTTCTCCAGGAGAGACCCAGTACTTC
NA,NA,TRBJ1-4,TRBV18,CASSPGERPANEKLFF,TGTGCCAGCTCACCAGGGGAGCGCCCGGCTAATGAAAAACTGTTTTTT
NA,NA,TRBJ1-1,TRBV10-3,CAISGTANTEAFF,TGTGCCATCAGTGGGACGGCAAACACTGAAGCTTTCTTT
NA,NA,TRBJ1-2,TRBV5-6,CASSLAGRINYGYTF,TGTGCCAGCAGCTTGGCGGGACGGATTAACTATGGCTACACCTTC
NA,NA,TRBJ1-1,TRBV7-9,CASSRTGLEAFF,TGTGCCAGCAGCCGAACAGGGCTCGAAGCTTTCTTT
NA,NA,TRBJ2-7,TRBV4-1,CASSQGELAYEQYF,TGCGCCAGCAGCCAAGGAGAACTAGCCTACGAGCAGTACTTC
NA,TRBD1,TRBJ2-7,TRBV12-3/TRBV12-4,CASSTGASYEQYF,TGTGCCAGCAGTACAGGGGCATCCTACGAGCAGTACTTC
NA,TRBD2,TRBJ2-1,TRBV19,CASIPTSGYEKGEQFF,TGTGCCAGTATCCCGACTAGCGGGTACGAAAAGGGTGAGCAGTTCTTC
NA,TRBD1,TRBJ1-4,TRBV6-5,CASSYRGTATNEKLFF,TGTGCCAGCAGTTATAGGGGGACAGCAACTAATGAAAAACTGTTTTTT
NA,NA,TRBJ1-2,TRBV21-1,CASSKKMTGPRGPNYGYTF,TGTGCCAGCAGCAAAAAGATGACAGGACCTAGGGGCCCTAACTATGGCTACACCTTC
once,NA,TRBJ2-7,TRBV4-3,CASSQELERYEQYF,TGCGCCAGCAGCCAAGAACTAGAAAGGTACGAGCAGTACTTC
NA,NA,TRBJ1-2,TRBV5-6,CASSLSWRERDGYTF,TGTGCCAGCAGCCTTTCTTGGAGGGAAAGGGATGGCTACACCTTC
NA,NA,TRBJ1-2,TRBV27,CASSQSDYLSGYTF,TGTGCCAGCAGCCAGTCCGACTATCTGTCTGGCTACACCTTC
NA,NA,TRBJ1-3,TRBV18,CASSSGASSGNTIYF,TGTGCCAGCTCATCCGGTGCCTCCTCTGGAAACACCATATATTTT
once,TRBD1,TRBJ1-2,TRBV12-5,CASGLGGTDHLLYGYTF,TGTGCTAGTGGTTTAGGGGGGACAGACCACTTATTGTATGGCTACACCTTC
NA,TRBD2,TRBJ2-1,TRBV5-6,CASSLAGLAGGFEQFF,TGTGCCAGCAGCTTGGCCGGACTAGCGGGGGGGTTTGAGCAGTTCTTC